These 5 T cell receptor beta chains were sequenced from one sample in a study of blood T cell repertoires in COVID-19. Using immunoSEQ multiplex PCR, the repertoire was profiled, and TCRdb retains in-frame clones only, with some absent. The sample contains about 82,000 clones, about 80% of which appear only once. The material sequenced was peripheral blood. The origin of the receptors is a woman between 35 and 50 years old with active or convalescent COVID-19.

CDR3 DNA: TGTGCCAGCAGCCAAACAGGGGGAGAAGGCTATGGCTACACCTTC. It codes for CASSQTGGEGYGYTF. J is TRBJ1-2 and V is TRBV7-2; 8 bases are a match to TRBD1. The CDR3 contains 15 residues. The germline V gene encodes CDR1 SGHTA and CDR2 FQGNSA. With V trimmed by 5 bases and J by 4 bases, 9 bases remained unmatched.

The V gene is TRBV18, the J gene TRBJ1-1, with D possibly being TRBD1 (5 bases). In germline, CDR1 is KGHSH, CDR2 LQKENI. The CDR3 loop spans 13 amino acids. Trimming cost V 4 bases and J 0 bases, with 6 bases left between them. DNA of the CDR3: TGTGCCAGCTCACGGGACTTGAACACTGAAGCTTTCTTT. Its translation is CASSRDLNTEAFF.

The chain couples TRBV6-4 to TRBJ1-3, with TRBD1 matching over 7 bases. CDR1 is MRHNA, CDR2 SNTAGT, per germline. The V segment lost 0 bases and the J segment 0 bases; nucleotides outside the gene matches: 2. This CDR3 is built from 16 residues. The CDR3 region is CASSDSGTDSGNTIYF. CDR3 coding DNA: TGTGCCAGCAGTGACTCCGGGACAGACTCTGGAAACACCATATATTTT.

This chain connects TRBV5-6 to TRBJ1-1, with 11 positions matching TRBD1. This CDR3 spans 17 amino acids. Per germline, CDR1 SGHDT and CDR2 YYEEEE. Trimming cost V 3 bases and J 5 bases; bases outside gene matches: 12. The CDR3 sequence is CASSYGQGAVVWTEAFF. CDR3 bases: TGTGCCAGCAGCTACGGACAGGGGGCGGTGGTATGGACTGAAGCTTTCTTT.

Here the CDR3 DNA reads TGTGCCATCAGCGATTCGCGGGGGACCACAGATACGCAGTATTTT. This encodes CAISDSRGTTDTQYF. V gene TRBV10-3 combines with J gene TRBJ2-3; 7 bases align to TRBD2. V lost 6 bases and J lost 2; bases outside the gene matches: 8. This CDR3 has 15 residues. Germline CDR1 reads ENHRY; CDR2 reads SYGVKD.